The present T cell receptor beta chain was sequenced within a study of blood T cell repertoires in COVID-19. Sequencing was performed with immunoSEQ multiplex PCR; in TCRdb, only in-frame clones are kept and a portion is missing. The sample has more than 75,000 clones; 87% are singletons. The CDR3 has 13 residues. Germline lookup yields CDR1 MNHEY and CDR2 SMNVEV (reference sequence). Trimming removed 2 bases at V and 3 bases at J, with 8 bases between. V and J are TRBV27 and TRBJ2-7, with unresolved D. Sequencing was performed on peripheral blood. The sequence was collected from a man aged 30 to 45 with acute or convalescent COVID-19. The CDR3 reads CASSLTISYEQYF. The DNA of the CDR3 is TGTGCCAGCAGTTTAACTATAAGCTACGAGCAGTACTTC.